The rows below give T cell receptor beta chains drawn from one sample of a study of response to subunit inactivated influenza vaccine. MiXCR, run by TCRdb on the RT-PCR reads, gives a single entry per CDR3 protein. There are a few hundred thousand distinct CDR3 sequences in the sample; approximately 11% occur only once, and about an eighth lies in the top ten. Material: PBMCs from blood, obtained 45 days after vaccination. The origin of the receptors is a man aged 45-65 years who received an inactivated influenza vaccine. The CDR3 runs from the conserved cysteine through the conserved F or W. The order of the fields is J gene, V gene, CDR3 protein.

>TRBJ2-2|TRBV7-2
CASSSRSGRATGELFF
>TRBJ2-5|TRBV29-1
CSVEDRASGQETQYF
>TRBJ1-5|TRBV11-1
CASSFSWTGKGGNQPQHF
>TRBJ2-3|TRBV25-1
CASSEIGRGESTDTQYF
>TRBJ2-2|TRBV7-6
CASSLVLENTGELFF
>TRBJ2-7|TRBV5-1
CASSITGGSYEQYF
>TRBJ1-6|TRBV20-1
CSARTGRNSPLHF
>TRBJ2-7|TRBV7-9
CASIMTSGPTYEQYF
>TRBJ2-5|TRBV12-3/TRBV12-4
CASSLGSGLRETQYF
>TRBJ2-1|TRBV12-3/TRBV12-4
CASSSYAWVMGEQFF
>TRBJ2-5|TRBV5-1
CASSATGPETQYF
>TRBJ2-7|TRBV2
CASSVSLKGEQYF
>TRBJ2-7|TRBV20-1
CSAPHPTGTYEQYF
>TRBJ2-3|TRBV3-1
CASSQRQVADTQYF
>TRBJ2-7|TRBV14
CASCIRTGVYEQYF
>TRBJ2-5|TRBV11-2
CASSLDWASGSLTETQYF
>TRBJ2-1|TRBV4-3
CASSQDSWGLAGEGEQFF
>TRBJ2-1|TRBV7-2
CASVSSGGVNEQFF
>TRBJ2-3|TRBV7-6
CASSLWIPDTQYF
>TRBJ1-2|TRBV29-1
CSVDEADGYTF
>TRBJ1-2|TRBV7-8
CASSRTGGLGYTF
>TRBJ1-6|TRBV6-1
CASSEAQGRRNSPLHF
>TRBJ2-7|TRBV7-2
CASSFQSGVDYEQYF
>TRBJ2-1|TRBV29-1
CSVGAVLAGMSSYNEQFF
>TRBJ2-5|TRBV6-5
CASSYSGGSGETQYF
>TRBJ1-6|TRBV20-1
CSARGPNSPLHF